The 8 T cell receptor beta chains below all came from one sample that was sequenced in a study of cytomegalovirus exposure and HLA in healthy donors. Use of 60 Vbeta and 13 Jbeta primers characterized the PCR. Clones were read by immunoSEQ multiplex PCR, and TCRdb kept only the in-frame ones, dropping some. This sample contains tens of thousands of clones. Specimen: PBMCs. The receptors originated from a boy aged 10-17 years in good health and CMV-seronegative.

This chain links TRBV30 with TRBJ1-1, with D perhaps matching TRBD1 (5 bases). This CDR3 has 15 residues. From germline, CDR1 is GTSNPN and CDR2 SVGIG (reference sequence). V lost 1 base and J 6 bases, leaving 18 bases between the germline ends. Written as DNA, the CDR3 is TGTGCCTGGAGTGCAAAACAGGCAAACTGGGCTGAAGCTTTCTTT. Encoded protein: CAWSAKQANWAEAFF.

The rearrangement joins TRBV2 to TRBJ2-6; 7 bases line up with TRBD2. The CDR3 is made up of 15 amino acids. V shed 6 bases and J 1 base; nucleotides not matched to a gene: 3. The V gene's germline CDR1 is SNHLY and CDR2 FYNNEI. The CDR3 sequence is CASSQGGSGANVLTF. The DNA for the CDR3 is TGTGCCAGCAGCCAGGGAGGGTCTGGGGCCAACGTCCTGACTTTC.

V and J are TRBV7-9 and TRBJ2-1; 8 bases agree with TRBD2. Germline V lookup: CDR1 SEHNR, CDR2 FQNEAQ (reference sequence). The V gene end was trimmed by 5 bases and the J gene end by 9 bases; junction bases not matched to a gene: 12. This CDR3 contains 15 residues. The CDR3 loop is CASSRRTSFLAEQFF. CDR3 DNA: TGTGCCAGCAGCCGCAGGACTAGCTTTCTGGCTGAGCAGTTCTTC.

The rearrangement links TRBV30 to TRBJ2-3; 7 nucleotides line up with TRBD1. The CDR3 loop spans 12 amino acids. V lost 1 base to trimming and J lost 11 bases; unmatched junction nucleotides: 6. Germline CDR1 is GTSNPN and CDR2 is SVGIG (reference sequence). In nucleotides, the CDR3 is TGTGCCTGGAGTGGCGGACAGGATGGGCAGTATTTT. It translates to CAWSGGQDGQYF.

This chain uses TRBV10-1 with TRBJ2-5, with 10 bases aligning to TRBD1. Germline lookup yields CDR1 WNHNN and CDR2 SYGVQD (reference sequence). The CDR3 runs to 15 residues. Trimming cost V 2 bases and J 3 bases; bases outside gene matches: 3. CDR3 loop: CASSEAGTGEETQYF. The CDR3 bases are TGCGCCAGCAGTGAGGCCGGGACAGGGGAAGAGACCCAGTACTTC.

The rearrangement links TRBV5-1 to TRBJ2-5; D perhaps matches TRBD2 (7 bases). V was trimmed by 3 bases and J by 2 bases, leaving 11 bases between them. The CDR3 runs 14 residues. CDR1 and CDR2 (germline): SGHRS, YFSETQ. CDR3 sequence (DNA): TGCGCCAGCAGCTCGGGGGGCCGGCAAGAGACCCAGTACTTC. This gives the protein CASSSGGRQETQYF.

Written as DNA, the CDR3 is TGTGCCAGCAGCCGGAACGGACAGGGCAGCGGCTACACCTTC. This codes for CASSRNGQGSGYTF. The chain recombines TRBV5-6 with TRBJ1-2, with 8 bases that match TRBD1. CDR3 length: 14 residues. V dropped 4 bases and J dropped 8; count of bases not matched to a gene: 10. Per germline, CDR1 SGHDT and CDR2 YYEEEE.

CDR3 sequence: CASSQGAGGSEQFF. In DNA form, the CDR3 reads TGTGCCAGCAGCCAAGGGGCCGGAGGGAGCGAGCAGTTCTTC. The gene calls are TRBV14 and TRBJ2-1; a weak D match, TRBD2 (6 bases). With 1 base removed from V and 10 bases from J, the gap between germline ends came to 14 bases. The V gene's germline CDR1 is SGHDN and CDR2 FVKESK. This CDR3 is built from 14 residues.